This is a list of T cell receptor beta chains from one sample in a study of T cells in Graves' hyperthyroidism and ophthalmopathy. Each CDR3 protein gets one entry after TCRdb re-called the multiplex PCR reads with MiXCR. This table has a few hundred thousand distinct CDR3 sequences, about 15% appearing once. The sequencing input was blood. These receptors all stem from a woman aged 25 to 39 with Graves' hyperthyroidism. The CDR3 runs from the conserved cysteine through the conserved F or W. The D gene is left open where the match is weak. Clone size is stated in some rows and not others, as once, few, many or a class when expanded.

clone_size | d_call | j_call | v_call | cdr3_length | cdr3_aa | cdr3_nt
many | . | TRBJ2-1 | TRBV11-2 | 15 | CASSYRDSSYNEQFF | TGTGCCAGCAGTTATCGGGACTCCTCCTACAATGAGCAGTTCTTC
. | TRBD1 | TRBJ2-5 | TRBV6-1 | 15 | CASSLLQGEQETQYF | TGTGCCAGCAGTTTACTTCAGGGGGAGCAAGAGACCCAGTACTTC
many | TRBD2 | TRBJ2-7 | TRBV6-1 | 15 | CASTLLAGVEYEQYF | TGTGCCAGCACTCTACTAGCGGGAGTGGAGTACGAGCAGTACTTC
many | . | TRBJ2-5 | TRBV12-3/TRBV12-4 | 13 | CASSLVHQETQYF | TGTGCCAGCAGTTTGGTTCACCAAGAGACCCAGTACTTC
. | TRBD1 | TRBJ1-1 | TRBV18 | 17 | CASSQTPGTALNTEAFF | TGTGCCAGCTCACAAACCCCCGGGACAGCTTTGAACACTGAAGCTTTCTTT
many | . | TRBJ2-5 | TRBV7-9 | 13 | CASSPRDWETQYF | TGTGCCAGCAGCCCCAGGGATTGGGAGACCCAGTACTTC
. | . | TRBJ1-4 | TRBV12-3/TRBV12-4 | 17 | CASIPGAIGATNEKLFF | TGTGCCAGCATCCCCGGGGCAATAGGGGCTACTAATGAAAAACTGTTTTTT
many | TRBD2 | TRBJ2-7 | TRBV7-2 | 14 | CASSLVAGEYEQYF | TGTGCCAGCAGCTTGGTGGCGGGAGAATACGAGCAGTACTTC
many | TRBD1 | TRBJ1-2 | TRBV6-1 | 15 | CASRISPGTADGYTF | TGTGCCAGCAGAATATCTCCAGGGACAGCAGATGGCTACACCTTC
many | TRBD1 | TRBJ1-1 | TRBV7-2 | 15 | CASRPRGQGDTEAFF | TGTGCCAGCAGGCCAAGGGGGCAGGGGGACACTGAAGCTTTCTTT
few | TRBD1 | TRBJ1-4 | TRBV7-2 | 14 | CASSKRQGGEKLFF | TGTGCCAGCAGCAAACGACAGGGAGGGGAAAAACTGTTTTTT
. | TRBD2 | TRBJ2-7 | TRBV11-2 | 15 | CASSVTSGSLYEQYF | TGTGCCAGCAGCGTCACTAGCGGGAGTCTGTACGAGCAGTACTTC
many | . | TRBJ2-5 | TRBV20-1 | 13 | CSATQRIAETQYF | TGCAGTGCTACCCAGAGGATCGCGGAGACCCAGTACTTC
. | . | TRBJ2-2 | TRBV6-1 | 15 | CASSGESSFPGELFF | TGTGCCAGCAGTGGAGAATCTAGCTTCCCCGGGGAGCTGTTTTTT
many | TRBD2 | TRBJ2-7 | TRBV20-1 | 17 | CSAPPTSGRVSSYEQYF | TGCAGTGCACCCCCGACTAGCGGGAGGGTTAGCTCCTACGAGCAGTACTTC
many | . | TRBJ2-5 | TRBV30 | 16 | CAWSALRGRSQETQYF | TGTGCCTGGAGTGCCCTTCGAGGAAGGAGCCAAGAGACCCAGTACTTC
few | . | TRBJ2-1 | TRBV12-3/TRBV12-4 | 11 | CASSPVNEQFF | TGTGCCAGCAGTCCTGTCAATGAGCAGTTCTTC
many | . | TRBJ2-7 | TRBV28 | 13 | CASRVGGSYEQYF | TGTGCCAGCAGGGTTGGGGGCTCCTACGAGCAGTACTTC
many | . | TRBJ1-3 | TRBV5-5 | 15 | CASSFMGDSGNTIYF | TGTGCCAGCAGCTTTATGGGTGACTCTGGAAACACCATATATTTT
many | . | TRBJ2-2 | TRBV6-1 | 17 | CASSAARLGTNTGELFF | TGTGCCAGCAGTGCGGCCCGCCTCGGGACGAACACCGGGGAGCTGTTTTTT
many | . | TRBJ2-7 | TRBV20-1 | 13 | CSANDLRAYEQYF | TGCAGTGCCAACGACCTGAGAGCCTACGAGCAGTACTTC
. | . | TRBJ2-3 | TRBV15 | 14 | CATSSHLGPDTQYF | TGTGCCACCAGCAGCCACCTAGGTCCAGATACGCAGTATTTT
few | TRBD1 | TRBJ2-4 | TRBV3-1 | 16 | CASSLLTGGVKNIQYF | TGTGCCAGCAGCCTTCTGACAGGGGGGGTCAAAAACATTCAGTACTTC
. | . | TRBJ2-1 | TRBV27 | 17 | CASSLDRADPSYNEQFF | TGTGCCAGCAGTTTAGATAGAGCCGACCCCTCCTACAATGAGCAGTTCTTC
few | TRBD1 | TRBJ1-3 | TRBV15 | 16 | CATSRMEGAIGNTIYF | TGTGCCACCAGCAGGATGGAGGGGGCGATTGGAAACACCATATATTTT
many | TRBD1 | TRBJ1-6 | TRBV13 | 16 | CASSLGTTGQVGPLHF | TGTGCCAGCAGCTTGGGTACAACGGGACAGGTGGGCCCCCTCCACTTT
. | TRBD1 | TRBJ2-7 | TRBV11-3 | 15 | CASSLAGGAYHEQYF | TGTGCCAGCAGCTTAGCAGGGGGCGCTTACCACGAGCAGTACTTC
many | TRBD2 | TRBJ2-1 | TRBV5-1 | 15 | CASSLASLAGDEQFF | TGCGCCAGCAGCTTGGCAAGTCTAGCGGGGGATGAGCAGTTCTTC
many | . | TRBJ2-1 | TRBV13 | 13 | CASSLYFYNEQFF | TGTGCCAGCAGCTTATACTTTTACAATGAGCAGTTCTTC
many | TRBD1 | TRBJ2-4 | TRBV27 | 11 | CASSARGIQYF | TGTGCCAGCAGTGCCAGGGGGATTCAGTACTTC
many | TRBD1 | TRBJ1-5 | TRBV30 | 13 | CAWTGTGGQPQHF | TGTGCCTGGACCGGGACAGGGGGTCAGCCCCAGCATTTT
many | TRBD2 | TRBJ2-7 | TRBV4-1 | 15 | CASSQELADPYEQYF | TGCGCCAGCAGCCAAGAGCTAGCGGACCCCTACGAGCAGTACTTC
many | . | TRBJ2-7 | TRBV2 | 14 | CASSGMGGNHEQYF | TGTGCCAGCAGCGGGATGGGCGGTAACCACGAGCAGTACTTC
many | . | TRBJ2-5 | TRBV18 | 11 | CASSPVETQYF | TGTGCCAGCTCACCCGTCGAGACCCAGTACTTC
few | . | TRBJ1-5 | TRBV6-2/TRBV6-3 | 13 | CATSLGGDQPQHF | TGTGCCACCTCGTTGGGGGGGGATCAGCCCCAGCATTTT
. | . | TRBJ2-2 | TRBV6-1 | 15 | CASSGGRSNTGELFF | TGTGCCAGCAGCGGGGGACGGAGTAACACCGGGGAGCTGTTTTTT
many | TRBD2 | TRBJ2-7 | TRBV13 | 15 | CASSSRLAASYEQYF | TGTGCCAGCAGCTCACGACTAGCGGCCTCCTACGAGCAGTACTTC
few | TRBD2 | TRBJ2-6 | TRBV18 | 19 | CASSHDGLAGAIGANVLTF | TGTGCCAGCTCACACGATGGACTAGCGGGAGCAATTGGGGCCAACGTCCTGACTTTC
few | . | TRBJ2-1 | TRBV27 | 13 | CASSLSSAWEQFF | TGTGCCAGCAGTTTATCTTCTGCGTGGGAGCAGTTCTTC
. | . | TRBJ1-2 | TRBV28 | 13 | CAHGWGRNYGYTF | TGTGCCCACGGCTGGGGGCGGAACTATGGCTACACCTTC
. | TRBD1 | TRBJ2-3 | TRBV3-1 | 17 | CASSQPSKTGGRDTQYF | TGTGCCAGCAGCCAACCCTCCAAGACAGGGGGGAGGGATACGCAGTATTTT
. | TRBD2 | TRBJ2-5 | TRBV20-1 | 14 | CSALVAGVRGTQYF | TGCAGTGCACTAGTAGCGGGAGTACGAGGGACCCAGTACTTC
many | TRBD2 | TRBJ2-5 | TRBV28 | 16 | CASSLGSGSGKETQYF | TGTGCCAGCAGCCTGGGTAGCGGGAGCGGCAAAGAGACCCAGTACTTC
many | TRBD1 | TRBJ1-5 | TRBV12-3/TRBV12-4 | 18 | CASSFSQGAKYSNQPQHF | TGTGCCAGCAGTTTCAGTCAGGGGGCGAAATATAGCAATCAGCCCCAGCATTTT
medium-sized | TRBD2 | TRBJ2-5 | TRBV7-2 | 16 | CASSILAGGSGETQYF | TGTGCCAGCAGCATCTTAGCGGGAGGGTCGGGAGAGACCCAGTACTTC
. | . | TRBJ1-6 | TRBV11-2 | 16 | CASSLAGVHVNSPLHF | TGTGCCAGCAGCTTAGCAGGGGTGCACGTTAATTCACCCCTCCACTTT
few | . | TRBJ2-7 | TRBV19 | 14 | CASSNRDGDYEQYF | TGTGCCAGTAGTAACAGGGATGGGGACTACGAGCAGTACTTC
few | TRBD1 | TRBJ2-7 | TRBV18 | 12 | CASAGQGIEQYF | TGTGCCAGCGCCGGACAGGGGATCGAGCAGTACTTC
many | TRBD1 | TRBJ2-3 | TRBV11-2 | 12 | CASSPRDRVWYF | TGTGCCAGCAGCCCCCGGGACAGGGTATGGTATTTT
many | . | TRBJ2-7 | TRBV9 | 14 | CASSVSDSTYEQYF | TGTGCCAGCAGCGTATCGGACAGTACCTACGAGCAGTACTTC
. | . | TRBJ1-5 | TRBV12-3/TRBV12-4 | 15 | CASSPQWSSNQPQHF | TGTGCCAGCAGCCCTCAGTGGTCCTCCAATCAGCCCCAGCATTTT
many | . | TRBJ2-5 | TRBV7-9 | 15 | CASSLAVPYQETQYF | TGTGCCAGCAGCTTGGCAGTACCGTACCAAGAGACCCAGTACTTC
many | TRBD2 | TRBJ2-7 | TRBV7-2 | 18 | CASSPPGLAGRSSYEQYF | TGTGCCAGCAGCCCCCCGGGACTAGCGGGTAGGAGCTCCTACGAGCAGTACTTC